This is a list of T cell receptor beta chains from one sample in a study of response to subunit inactivated influenza vaccine. TCRdb called the RT-PCR reads again in MiXCR, with one record for every CDR3 protein. The data show about 190,000 distinct CDR3 sequences, approximately 15% seen once. The source material was CD8+ T cells sorted from PBMCs, sampled about 5 days after vaccination. These receptors all come from a man aged 50-59 years who received an inactivated influenza vaccine. Each CDR3 is given with its conserved first and last residue. A D gene is named only where the DNA matches it firmly. Part of the rows lack a size; the others show once, few, many or a class for expanded clones.

TGTGCCAGCAGTTGGAGGACCGGTACAGATACGCAGTATTTT CASSWRTGTDTQYF - TRBJ2-3 - TRBV12-3/TRBV12-4
TGTGCCAGCAGCCCCCGACTTCAAGGGGTCTCACAAGAGACCCAGTACTTC CASSPRLQGVSQETQYF - TRBJ2-5 - TRBV4-2
TGTGCCAGCAGCTCAGTGGACAGGGCCTACGAGCAGTACTTC CASSSVDRAYEQYF TRBD1 TRBJ2-7 few TRBV7-9
TGTGCCAGCAGCCTAACTCCACGGTCCTTCGGCTACACCTTC CASSLTPRSFGYTF - TRBJ1-2 - TRBV11-2
TGTGCCAGCAGCTTAGGGGGCCTAGGCACTGAAGCTTTCTTT CASSLGGLGTEAFF - TRBJ1-1 - TRBV7-9
TGTGCCAGCAGCTTCGGGGAGGGCCCCTATGGCTACACCTTC CASSFGEGPYGYTF - TRBJ1-2 few TRBV7-9
TGCGCCAGCAGCTCGGGGCTCGTTGGGGAGACCCAGTACTTC CASSSGLVGETQYF - TRBJ2-5 - TRBV4-3
TGTGCCAGCTCAACTTTTCTGGGAGGGACGGATGAGCAGTTCTTC CASSTFLGGTDEQFF TRBD2 TRBJ2-1 - TRBV18
TGCAGCGTCGGACAGGGCCCCACAGATACGCAGTATTTT CSVGQGPTDTQYF TRBD1 TRBJ2-3 many TRBV29-1
TGTGCCAGCAGCTCCCTCGGGTACGAGCAGTACTTC CASSSLGYEQYF - TRBJ2-7 few TRBV27
TGCGCCAGCAGCCACTCCCTGAAAGGGACGGACTACGAGCAGTACTTC CASSHSLKGTDYEQYF - TRBJ2-7 - TRBV4-3
TGCAGTGTGGGACATATTTCTAACTATGGCTACACCTTC CSVGHISNYGYTF - TRBJ1-2 few TRBV20-1
TGTGCCAGCGAGTGGGGGGGCGCGTCCGGGGAGCTGTTTTTT CASEWGGASGELFF - TRBJ2-2 many TRBV6-2/TRBV6-3
TGTGCCAGCAGCGTAGGGACACCGGGTGAGCAGTTCTTC CASSVGTPGEQFF - TRBJ2-1 - TRBV9
TGCGCCAGCAGCCTCGCCGGGACTCAAAAGGGCTACGAGCAGTACTTC CASSLAGTQKGYEQYF - TRBJ2-7 - TRBV5-1
TGTGCCACCAGGGGAAAGGAGACCCAGTACTTC CATRGKETQYF - TRBJ2-5 - TRBV15
TGTGCCAGCAGCCCACAGAAGAATGAGCAGTTCTTC CASSPQKNEQFF - TRBJ2-1 - TRBV9
TGTGCCAGCAGCCCGCACGGGACAACCTACGAGCAGTACTTC CASSPHGTTYEQYF - TRBJ2-7 - TRBV7-8
TGTGCCAGCAGTTACTCGAAAGGCGGGGGTGGCTACACCTTC CASSYSKGGGGYTF - TRBJ1-2 - TRBV6-5
TGTGCCAGCAGCCAATGGGGACTAGGCGAGCAGTACTTC CASSQWGLGEQYF TRBD2 TRBJ2-7 few TRBV9
TGCAGCGTTGCGGGGGGCAAGGGCACCGGGGAGCTGTTTTTT CSVAGGKGTGELFF - TRBJ2-2 - TRBV29-1
TGCGCCAGCAGCCACAAGGGAGTTGTGAACACTGAAGCTTTCTTT CASSHKGVVNTEAFF - TRBJ1-1 - TRBV4-3
TGTGCCAGCAGCCAAGATCTGTCGTTATTGAGTAATGAGCAGTTCTTC CASSQDLSLLSNEQFF - TRBJ2-1 - TRBV4-2
TGCGCCAGCAGCCAAGGACAGTCGAACACTGAAGCTTTCTTT CASSQGQSNTEAFF - TRBJ1-1 - TRBV4-3
TGCAGCGTTGAAGGCTTAAGCTCCTACAATGAGCAGTTCTTC CSVEGLSSYNEQFF - TRBJ2-1 few TRBV29-1
TGTGCCAGCAGTGGCGGGACGGGGGAAAACACCGGGGAGCTGTTTTTT CASSGGTGENTGELFF - TRBJ2-2 few TRBV6-1
TGCGCCAGCAGCCTAAATTCCGGTGAACTAATATACAATGAGCAGTTCTTC CASSLNSGELIYNEQFF - TRBJ2-1 many TRBV4-3
TGTGCCAGCAGCTTAGTGGACCCCGGGGCCCAGTACTTC CASSLVDPGAQYF - TRBJ2-5 - TRBV7-9
TGTGCCAGCAGTTTTGACCGGGGGCGGATTTACGAGCAGTACTTC CASSFDRGRIYEQYF - TRBJ2-7 - TRBV28
TGCAGCGTTGAAGATATGGCAGGGGGCCTATCCTACGAGCAGTACTTC CSVEDMAGGLSYEQYF TRBD1 TRBJ2-7 many TRBV29-1
TGCAGTGCTAGGGTCGGGACAGGGGGTAGGGAGACCCAGTACTTC CSARVGTGGRETQYF TRBD1 TRBJ2-5 - TRBV20-1
TGCAGCGTTGACGGCGGGGAAGTGGGGTACGAGCAGTACTTC CSVDGGEVGYEQYF - TRBJ2-7 - TRBV29-1
TGTGCCAGCAGCAAAAGGACTAGCGGGGTCTACAATGAGCAGTTCTTC CASSKRTSGVYNEQFF TRBD2 TRBJ2-1 few TRBV7-9
TGTGCCAGCAGCGTGTCGGGAGGATACAATGAGCAGTTCTTC CASSVSGGYNEQFF TRBD2 TRBJ2-1 few TRBV9
TGCAGCGTTATCTCTGCGAACACCGGGGAGCTGTTTTTT CSVISANTGELFF - TRBJ2-2 few TRBV29-1
TGCGCCAGCAGCCAAGATAACAGGCCGAATGAAAAACTGTTTTTT CASSQDNRPNEKLFF - TRBJ1-4 few TRBV4-3
TGTGCCAGCAGTGAAGTGGGACTAGCCTCCTACGAGCAGTACTTC CASSEVGLASYEQYF TRBD2 TRBJ2-7 few TRBV6-1
TGCGCCAGCAGCCAAGTTTTGAACCACAATGAGCAGTTCTTC CASSQVLNHNEQFF - TRBJ2-1 many TRBV5-1
TGTGCCAGCAGCGTAGGTCCTAATGGGAATGAGCAGTTCTTC CASSVGPNGNEQFF - TRBJ2-1 few TRBV9
TGTGCCAGCAGTTTGGGTATCAACTACGAGCAGTACTTC CASSLGINYEQYF - TRBJ2-7 - TRBV12-3/TRBV12-4
TGTGCCACCAGTAGGGGGAGGTGGACAGATACGCAGTATTTT CATSRGRWTDTQYF - TRBJ2-3 few TRBV24-1
TGTGCCAGCAGCTCTGGGATGGATGAGCAGTTCTTC CASSSGMDEQFF - TRBJ2-1 - TRBV12-3/TRBV12-4
TGTGCCAGCAGGGGAGGGACTAGCTCCTACAATGAGCAGTTCTTC CASRGGTSSYNEQFF TRBD2 TRBJ2-1 - TRBV12-3/TRBV12-4
TGCGCCAGCAGCCCCCTTGGGCAGGGCAACACCGGGGAGCTGTTTTTT CASSPLGQGNTGELFF - TRBJ2-2 few TRBV4-1
TGTGCCAGCTCACCACGACAGGAGAGCTCCTACGAGCAGTACTTC CASSPRQESSYEQYF - TRBJ2-7 - TRBV18
TGTGCCAGCAGTGAAGGGGTATCTGGAAACACCATATATTTT CASSEGVSGNTIYF - TRBJ1-3 few TRBV2
TGCGCCAGCAGCTTGGCCCGACAGTACACTGAAGCTTTCTTT CASSLARQYTEAFF - TRBJ1-1 few TRBV5-1
TGTGCCAGCAGCGTAGGTTCACAGGGTATGGCCTACGAGCAGTACTTC CASSVGSQGMAYEQYF - TRBJ2-7 few TRBV9
TGTGCCAGCAGCTTAATTATGCCCGGGGGCTACAATGAGCAGTTCTTC CASSLIMPGGYNEQFF - TRBJ2-1 - TRBV7-3
TGCAGCGTTGGCAGGGGGACCTACGAGCAGTACTTC CSVGRGTYEQYF TRBD1 TRBJ2-7 few TRBV29-1
TGTGCCAGCAGCTTAGGGGAACTAGCGAGGAATGAGCAGTTCTTC CASSLGELARNEQFF TRBD2 TRBJ2-1 few TRBV7-9
TGTGCCAGTAGTATCCCTGGGGAGCTGTTTTTT CASSIPGELFF - TRBJ2-2 few TRBV19